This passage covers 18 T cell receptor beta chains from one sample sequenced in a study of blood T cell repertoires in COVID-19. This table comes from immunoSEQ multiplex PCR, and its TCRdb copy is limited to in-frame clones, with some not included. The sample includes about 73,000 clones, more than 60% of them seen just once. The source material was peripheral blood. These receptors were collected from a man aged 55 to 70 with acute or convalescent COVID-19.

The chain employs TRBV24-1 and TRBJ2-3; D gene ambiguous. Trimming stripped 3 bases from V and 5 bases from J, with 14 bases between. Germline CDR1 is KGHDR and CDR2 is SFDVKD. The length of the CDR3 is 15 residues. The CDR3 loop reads CATSDKVGELDTQYF. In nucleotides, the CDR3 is TGTGCCACCAGTGATAAAGTTGGAGAGTTAGATACGCAGTATTTT.

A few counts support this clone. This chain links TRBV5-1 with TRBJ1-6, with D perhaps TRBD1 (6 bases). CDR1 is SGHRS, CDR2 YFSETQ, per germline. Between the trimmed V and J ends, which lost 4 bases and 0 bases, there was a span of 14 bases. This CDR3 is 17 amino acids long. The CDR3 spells CASSSRTVSSYNSPLHF. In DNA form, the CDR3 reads TGCGCCAGCAGCAGCCGGACAGTTAGCTCCTATAATTCACCCCTCCACTTT.

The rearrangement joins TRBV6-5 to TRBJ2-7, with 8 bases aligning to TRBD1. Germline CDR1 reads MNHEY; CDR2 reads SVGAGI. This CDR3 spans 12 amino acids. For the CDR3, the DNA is TGTGCCAGCAGCGACCGGGACAGGATGGTAGCCGTC. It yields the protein CASSDRDRMVAV.

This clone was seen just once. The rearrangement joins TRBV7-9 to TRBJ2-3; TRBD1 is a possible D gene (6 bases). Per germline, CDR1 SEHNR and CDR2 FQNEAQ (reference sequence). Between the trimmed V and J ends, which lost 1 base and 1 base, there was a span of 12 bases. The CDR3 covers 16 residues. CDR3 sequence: CASSLVGGTGTDTQYF. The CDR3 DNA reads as TGTGCCAGCAGCTTAGTAGGGGGAACCGGCACAGATACGCAGTATTTT.

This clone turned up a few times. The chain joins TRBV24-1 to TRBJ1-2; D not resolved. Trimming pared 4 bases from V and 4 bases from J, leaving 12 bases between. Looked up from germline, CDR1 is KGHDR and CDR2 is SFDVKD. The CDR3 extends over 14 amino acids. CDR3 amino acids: CATSDLTLSYGYTF. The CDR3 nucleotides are TGTGCCACCAGTGACCTGACACTTAGCTATGGCTACACCTTC.

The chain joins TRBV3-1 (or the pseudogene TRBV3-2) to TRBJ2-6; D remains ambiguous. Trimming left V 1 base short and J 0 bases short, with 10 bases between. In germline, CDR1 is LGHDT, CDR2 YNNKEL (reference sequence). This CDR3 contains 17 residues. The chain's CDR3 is CASSQAAGSSGANVLTF. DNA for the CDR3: TGTGCCAGCAGCCAAGCCGCAGGCAGCTCTGGGGCCAACGTCCTGACTTTC.

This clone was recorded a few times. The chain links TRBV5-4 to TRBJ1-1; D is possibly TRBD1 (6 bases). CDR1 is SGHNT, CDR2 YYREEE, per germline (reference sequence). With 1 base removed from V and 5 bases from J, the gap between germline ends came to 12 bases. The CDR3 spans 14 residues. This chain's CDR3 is CASSLRQGGTEAFF. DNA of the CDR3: TGTGCCAGCAGCTTGAGGCAAGGGGGTACTGAAGCTTTCTTT.

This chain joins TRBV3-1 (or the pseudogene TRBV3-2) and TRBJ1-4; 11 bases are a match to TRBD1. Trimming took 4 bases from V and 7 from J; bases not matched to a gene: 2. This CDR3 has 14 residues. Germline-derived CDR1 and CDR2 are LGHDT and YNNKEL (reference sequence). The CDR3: CASSLGTGGEKLFF. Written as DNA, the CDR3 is TGTGCCAGCAGCCTCGGGACAGGGGGTGAAAAACTGTTTTTT.

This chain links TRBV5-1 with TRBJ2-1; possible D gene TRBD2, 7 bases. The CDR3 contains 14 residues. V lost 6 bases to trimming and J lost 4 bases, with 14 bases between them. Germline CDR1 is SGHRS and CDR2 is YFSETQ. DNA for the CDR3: TGCGCCAGCATGATGGGGGGGCTATACAATGAGCAGTTCTTC. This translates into CASMMGGLYNEQFF.

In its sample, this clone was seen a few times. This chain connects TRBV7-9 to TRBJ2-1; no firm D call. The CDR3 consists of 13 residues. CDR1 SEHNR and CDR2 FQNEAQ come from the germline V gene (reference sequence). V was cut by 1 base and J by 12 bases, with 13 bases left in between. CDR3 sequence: CASSLVFGAWQFF. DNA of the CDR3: TGTGCCAGCAGCTTAGTCTTCGGTGCGTGGCAGTTCTTC.

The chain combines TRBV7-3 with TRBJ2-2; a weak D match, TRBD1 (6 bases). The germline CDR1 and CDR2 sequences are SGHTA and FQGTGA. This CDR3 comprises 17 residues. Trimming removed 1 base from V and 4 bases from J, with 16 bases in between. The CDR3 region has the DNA TGTGCCAGCAGCTTAAATTTTCCAGGGGCGGGCACCGGGGAGCTGTTTTTT. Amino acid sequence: CASSLNFPGAGTGELFF.

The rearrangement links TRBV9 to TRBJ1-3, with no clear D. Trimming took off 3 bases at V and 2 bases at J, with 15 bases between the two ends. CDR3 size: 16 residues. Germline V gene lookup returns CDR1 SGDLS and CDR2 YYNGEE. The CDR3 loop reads CASSDPPARTGNTIYF. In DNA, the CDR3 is TGTGCCAGCAGCGACCCCCCAGCGCGAACTGGAAACACCATATATTTT.

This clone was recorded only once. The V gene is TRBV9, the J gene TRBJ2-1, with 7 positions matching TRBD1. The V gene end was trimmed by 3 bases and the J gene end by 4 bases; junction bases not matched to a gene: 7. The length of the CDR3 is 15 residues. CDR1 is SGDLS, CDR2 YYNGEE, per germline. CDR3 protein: CASSARDSSYNEQFF. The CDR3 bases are TGTGCCAGCAGCGCTAGGGACAGCTCTTACAATGAGCAGTTCTTC.

The CDR3 nucleotides are TGTGCCAGCAGCCCCCACTGGGACAGGGAGTCGTACGAGCAGTACTTC. This translates into CASSPHWDRESYEQYF. The chain recombines TRBV6-2 or TRBV6-3 with TRBJ2-7, with 9 bases fitting TRBD1. After removal of 6 bases from V and 4 bases from J, the junction contained 13 bases not matched to a gene. Germline CDR1 MNHEY, CDR2 SVGEGT. CDR3 length equals 16 residues.

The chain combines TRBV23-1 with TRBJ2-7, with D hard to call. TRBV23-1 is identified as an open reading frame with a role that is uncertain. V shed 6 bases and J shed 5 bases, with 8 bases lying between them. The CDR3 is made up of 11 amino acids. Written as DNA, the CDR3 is TGCGCCAGCAGCCCCCTCCACGAGCAGTACGTC. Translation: CASSPLHEQYV.

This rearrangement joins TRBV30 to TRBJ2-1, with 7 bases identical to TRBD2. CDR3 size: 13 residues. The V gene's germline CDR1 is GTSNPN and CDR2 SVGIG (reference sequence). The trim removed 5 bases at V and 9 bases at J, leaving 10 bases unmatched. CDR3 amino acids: CAWAPAGVGEQFF. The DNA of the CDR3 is TGTGCCTGGGCCCCGGCGGGAGTAGGTGAGCAGTTCTTC.

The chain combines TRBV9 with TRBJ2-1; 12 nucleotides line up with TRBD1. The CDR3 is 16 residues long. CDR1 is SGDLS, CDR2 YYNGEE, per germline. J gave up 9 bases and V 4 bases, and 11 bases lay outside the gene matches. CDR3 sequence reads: CASSRPLGQGAGEQFF. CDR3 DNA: TGTGCCAGCAGCAGGCCTTTGGGACAGGGGGCGGGTGAGCAGTTCTTC.

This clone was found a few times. The DNA of the CDR3 is TGTGCCAGCAGCAAACGACGGGGAGAGGGTAATTCACCCCTCCACTTT. It yields the protein CASSKRRGEGNSPLHF. V usage is TRBV21-1 and J usage is TRBJ1-6. TRBV21-1 is labeled a pseudogene. This CDR3 region has 16 residues.